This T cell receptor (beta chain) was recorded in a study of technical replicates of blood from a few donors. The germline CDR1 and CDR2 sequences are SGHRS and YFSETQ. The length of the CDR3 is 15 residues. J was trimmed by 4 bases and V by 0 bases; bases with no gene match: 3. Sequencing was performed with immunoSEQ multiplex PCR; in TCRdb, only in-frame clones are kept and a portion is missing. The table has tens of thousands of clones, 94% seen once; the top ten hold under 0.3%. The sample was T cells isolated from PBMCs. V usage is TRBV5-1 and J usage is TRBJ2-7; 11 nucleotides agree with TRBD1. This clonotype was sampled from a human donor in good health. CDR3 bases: TGCGCCAGCAGCTTGGGAGGACAGGGGGCTTACGAGCAGTACTTC. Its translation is CASSLGGQGAYEQYF.